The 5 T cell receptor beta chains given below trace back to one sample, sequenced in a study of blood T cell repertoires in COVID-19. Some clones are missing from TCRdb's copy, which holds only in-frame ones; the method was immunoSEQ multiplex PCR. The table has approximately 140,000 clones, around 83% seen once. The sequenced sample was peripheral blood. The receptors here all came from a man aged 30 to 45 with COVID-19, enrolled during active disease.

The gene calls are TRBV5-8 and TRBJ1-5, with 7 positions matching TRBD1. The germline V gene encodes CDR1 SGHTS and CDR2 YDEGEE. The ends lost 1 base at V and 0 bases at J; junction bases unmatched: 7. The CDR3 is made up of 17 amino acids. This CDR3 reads CASSLRQGGSSNQPQHF. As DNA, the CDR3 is TGTGCCAGCAGCTTGAGGCAGGGGGGTTCTAGCAATCAGCCCCAGCATTTT. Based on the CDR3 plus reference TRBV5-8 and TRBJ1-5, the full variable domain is EAGVTQSPTHLIKTRGQQATLRCSPISGHTSVYWYQQALGLGLQFLLWYDEGEERNRGNFPPRFSGRQFPNYSSELNVNALELEDSALYLCASSLRQGGSSNQPQHFGDGTRLSIL.

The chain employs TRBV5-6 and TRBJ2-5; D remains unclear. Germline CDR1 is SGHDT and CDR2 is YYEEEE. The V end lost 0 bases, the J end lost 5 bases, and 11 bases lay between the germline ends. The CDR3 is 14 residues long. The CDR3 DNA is TGTGCCAGCAGCTTGGGAACCACTTTTGAGACCCAGTACTTC. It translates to CASSLGTTFETQYF.

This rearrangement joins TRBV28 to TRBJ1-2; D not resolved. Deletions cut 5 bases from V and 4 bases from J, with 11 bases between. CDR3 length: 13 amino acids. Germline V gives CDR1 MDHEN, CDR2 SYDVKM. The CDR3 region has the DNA TGTGCCAGCAGTCCCAACGCGGCCTATGGCTACACCTTC. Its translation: CASSPNAAYGYTF.

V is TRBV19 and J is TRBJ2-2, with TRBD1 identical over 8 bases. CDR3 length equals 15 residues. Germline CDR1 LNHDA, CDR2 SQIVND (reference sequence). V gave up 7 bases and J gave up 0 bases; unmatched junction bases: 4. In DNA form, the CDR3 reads TGTGCCAGTACCCGGACAGGGCCGAACACCGGGGAGCTGTTTTTT. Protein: CASTRTGPNTGELFF.

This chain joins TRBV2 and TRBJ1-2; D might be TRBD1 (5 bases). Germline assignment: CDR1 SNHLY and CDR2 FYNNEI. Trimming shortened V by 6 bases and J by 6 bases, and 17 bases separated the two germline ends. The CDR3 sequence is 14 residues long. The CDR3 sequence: CASRAGGVDDGYTF. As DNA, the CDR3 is TGTGCCAGCAGGGCGGGGGGAGTCGACGATGGCTACACCTTC.